This T cell receptor beta chain was profiled in a study of blood T cells in healthy people across ages. Each donor supplied roughly 9.1 milliliters of peripheral blood. CDR3 length: 16 residues. Trimming removed 5 bases from V and 5 bases from J, with 21 bases in between. PCR was performed a second time for about 7 to 12 cycles using a sample-barcoded 5' primer and a J-beta primer mix. Every sample produced at least 2.5 million CDR3-containing paired-end reads. One entry per CDR3 protein, called by TCRdb with MiXCR from the 5' RACE reads. The data contain some 690,000 distinct CDR3 sequences, 22% of them singletons. In its sample, this clonotype was seen a few times.

Sequencing was done on a sample of blood. The receptor comes from a man in his 70s in good health. This chain links TRBV12-3 or TRBV12-4 with TRBJ2-5, with D perhaps TRBD2 (6 bases). The CDR3 coding sequence is TGTGCCAGCAGTACAGCCGGGACTGGTATGGGGGAGACCCAGTACTTC. As protein: CASSTAGTGMGETQYF.